The T cell receptor (beta chain) described here comes from a study of blood T cell repertoires in COVID-19. Sequencing was performed with immunoSEQ multiplex PCR; in TCRdb, only in-frame clones are kept and a portion is missing. The data contain more than 300,000 clones, 89% of them singletons. The germline V gene encodes CDR1 LNHDA and CDR2 SQIVND (reference sequence). V was clipped by 2 bases and J by 0 bases; unmatched bases: 9. This CDR3 comprises 20 residues. The J gene is TRBJ2-1, the V gene TRBV19, with TRBD2 identical over 14 bases. The sample consisted of peripheral blood. This receptor was taken from a woman aged 30 to 39 with COVID-19, enrolled during active disease. The CDR3 loop reads CASSITGTSGGAHSYNEQFF. The CDR3 DNA reads as TGTGCCAGTAGTATAACCGGGACTAGCGGGGGAGCCCACTCCTACAATGAGCAGTTCTTC.